Listed below are T cell receptor beta chains from one sample, sequenced in a study of blood T cell repertoires in COVID-19. Produced via immunoSEQ multiplex PCR; TCRdb's table is partial and in-frame only. The sample holds about 58,000 clones, 85% to 90% seen once. The specimen was peripheral blood. Receptors were obtained from a human donor in a cohort sampled during active COVID-19. CDR3s include the opening cysteine and the closing phenylalanine or tryptophan. The D gene is left open where the match is weak. Clone size is stated in some rows and not others, as once, few, many or a class when expanded.

J gene	clone size	V gene	D gene	CDR3 DNA	CDR3 protein
TRBJ1-2	.	TRBV4-1	TRBD1	TGCGCCAGCAGTGGGACAGGGAGTAACTATGGCTACACCTTC	CASSGTGSNYGYTF
TRBJ2-1	.	TRBV2	.	TGTGCCAGCAGTGAAAGGGGCGCGGGGTTCAGTGAGCAGTTCTTC	CASSERGAGFSEQFF
TRBJ2-6	.	TRBV4-1	.	TGCGCCAGCAGCCAAGGCAGTTTTGGGGCCAACGTCCTGACTTTC	CASSQGSFGANVLTF
TRBJ2-3	.	TRBV19	.	TGTGCCAGTAGGGCCCTCACGGGAACAGATACGCAGTATTTT	CASRALTGTDTQYF
TRBJ2-3	few	TRBV14	TRBD2	TGTGCCAGCAGCCAAGCTTCTATCCCGCGAGCGGGGGCCCTGGGTACGCAGTATTTT	CASSQASIPRAGALGTQYF
TRBJ1-1	.	TRBV7-2	.	TGTGCCAGCAGCGCCGACATCTTTTACACTGAAGCTTTCTTT	CASSADIFYTEAFF
TRBJ2-7	.	TRBV18	TRBD1	TGTGCCAGCTCAAATACAGGGGGCTACGAGCAGTACTTC	CASSNTGGYEQYF
TRBJ2-1	.	TRBV24-1	TRBD1	TGTGCCACCAGTGATAGAGGGGGCAATTCAGATGAGCAGTTCTTC	CATSDRGGNSDEQFF
TRBJ1-1	once	TRBV25-1	.	TGTGCCAGCAGTGTGGGACAACAGAACACTGAAGCTTTCTTT	CASSVGQQNTEAFF
TRBJ2-1	.	TRBV11-3	TRBD2	TGTGCCAGCAGCCGAGCCGGGACTAGCGGGAGCTATGAGCAGTTCTTC	CASSRAGTSGSYEQFF
TRBJ2-3	.	TRBV5-4	.	TGTGCCAGCAGCTTGCGCAGGGGTAGCACAGATACGCAGTATTTT	CASSLRRGSTDTQYF
TRBJ2-7	.	TRBV29-1	.	TGCAGCATCTCCGGGGGCTCCTACGAGCAGTACTTC	CSISGGSYEQYF
TRBJ1-3	.	TRBV30	TRBD1	TGTGCCTGGAGCGGGTTCGGGACAGGGCGAGGAAACACCATATATTTT	CAWSGFGTGRGNTIYF
TRBJ1-5	.	TRBV11-3	.	TGTGCCAGCAGGCCTAGGTGTTTGCAGCCCCAGCATTTT	CASRPRCLQPQHF
TRBJ1-6	.	TRBV25-1	.	TGTGCCAGCAGTGAAGGGGGGGTACTACGTTCACCCCTCCACTTT	CASSEGGVLRSPLHF
TRBJ2-1	.	TRBV19	.	TGTGCCAGTAGTATGTGGCCGTACAATGAGCAGTTCTTC	CASSMWPYNEQFF
TRBJ2-5	.	TRBV19	.	TGTGCCTCGAAACCCCAGGTTGCAGAGACCCAGTACTTC	CASKPQVAETQYF
TRBJ2-2	few	TRBV7-3	TRBD2	TGTGCCAGCAGCTTAACGGCTAGCGGGAGCGCGAACACCGGGGAGCTGTTTTTT	CASSLTASGSANTGELFF
TRBJ2-7	.	TRBV27	.	TGTGCCAGCTCGCCGATAGGGGGATACGAGCAGTACTTC	CASSPIGGYEQYF
TRBJ1-2	.	TRBV19	TRBD1	TGTGCCAGTAGCTACGTACAGGGGGCGAACTATGGCTACACCTTC	CASSYVQGANYGYTF
TRBJ2-5	few	TRBV10-2	TRBD2	TGCGCCAGCAGTGCCCTTAGCGGGAGTCAGGGACCCCAGTACTTC	CASSALSGSQGPQYF
TRBJ2-1	.	TRBV6-6	TRBD2	TGTGCCAGCAGTCCAGCATGGGGCGGGGGGGCAGGAAATGAGCAGTTCTTC	CASSPAWGGGAGNEQFF
TRBJ1-4	.	TRBV7-2	.	TGTGCCAGCAGCTTAACCCGGAATGAAAAACTGTTTTTT	CASSLTRNEKLFF
TRBJ1-2	.	TRBV6-1	.	TGTGCCAGCAGTGAACAACCAGGTCTTGACTATGGCTACACCTTC	CASSEQPGLDYGYTF
TRBJ2-7	.	TRBV5-1	.	TGCGCCAGCAGCTTGACCTCGGTACCCTACGAGCAGTACTTC	CASSLTSVPYEQYF
TRBJ1-2	.	TRBV2	TRBD1	TGTGCCAGCAGTGGACAGGGATTGGATGGCTACACCTTC	CASSGQGLDGYTF
TRBJ1-5	few	TRBV2	.	TGTGCCAGCAGTGACAGGGGCGGTAAACAGCCCCAGCATTTT	CASSDRGGKQPQHF
TRBJ2-7	.	TRBV11-2	.	TGTGCCAGCAGCTTGTTTGAGGGAGGAGGCGCCTACGAGCAGTACTTC	CASSLFEGGGAYEQYF
TRBJ1-6	.	TRBV7-9	.	TGTGCCAGCAGCTTAATGGAGCTCTCACCCCTCCACTTT	CASSLMELSPLHF
TRBJ2-1	.	TRBV6-5	.	TGTGCCAGCAGTTACGCGCTAGGGGGCAATGAGCAGTTCTTC	CASSYALGGNEQFF
TRBJ2-7	.	TRBV28	TRBD2	TGTGCCAGCAGTTTAGGGGATTCGGCGGGGGCCTACGAGCAGTACTTC	CASSLGDSAGAYEQYF
TRBJ2-7	.	TRBV5-4	.	TGTGCCAGCAGCTTGGTAACAGGGTCCCCCTACGAGCAGTACTTC	CASSLVTGSPYEQYF
TRBJ1-1	.	TRBV6-2/TRBV6-3	TRBD1	TGTGCCAGCAGTTATCAGGGGGCGGCTTTCTTT	CASSYQGAAFF
TRBJ1-1	.	TRBV2	TRBD1	TGTGCAAGGGACAGCGTAATGAACACTGAAGCTTTCTTT	CARDSVMNTEAFF
TRBJ2-3	.	TRBV24-1	TRBD2	TGTGCCACCAGTGATTCAAAGCGGGGCGGAACAGATACGCAGTATTTT	CATSDSKRGGTDTQYF
TRBJ1-5	.	TRBV19	.	TGTGCCAGTAGTATAGGCAGTAATAGCAATCAGCCCCAGCATTTT	CASSIGSNSNQPQHF